This entry features one T cell receptor beta chain sequence. The germline gives CDR1 ENHRY, CDR2 SYGVKD. This CDR3 has 13 residues. The V segment lost 6 bases and the J segment 4 bases; nucleotides outside the gene matches: 3. The sample comes from a study of blood T cell repertoires in COVID-19. About the study: Samples taken during acute and convalescent COVID-19 were collected in the United States, Italy and Spain.

Per the original methods: For nucleated cells, counts were estimated from reference gene primer amplification. Assay used: immunoSEQ multiplex PCR; TCRdb lists only in-frame clones, some missing. Clone size and the V and J calls come from that table; the DNA yielded D and trimming. Of 240,000 or so clones in the sample, about 90% were seen once. The V gene is TRBV10-3, the J gene TRBJ2-7; 10 bases align to TRBD1. The source is a woman in her 40s with acute COVID-19. Sequencing used PBMCs or T cells enriched from blood (not recorded which). CDR3 residues: CAIRTDRGYEQYF. CDR3 DNA: TGTGCCATCAGAACGGACAGGGGGTACGAGCAGTACTTC.